One T cell receptor beta chain is described in this entry. Its antigen is still unknown. Isolated RNA was reverse transcribed into cDNA used as the sequencing template. Sequencing used immunoSEQ multiplex PCR; TCRdb keeps in-frame clones, though not all of them. The repertoire includes 120,000 to 150,000 clones, around 47% of them detected once, and roughly 6.8% sits in the top ten. The record originates from a study of CD8+ T cells in alopecia areata. Study-wide background: Tofacitinib administration to treated patients was oral, at 5 to 10 mg twice daily. A 6-month off-drug phase came after tofacitinib, which had lasted 6 to 18 months. Study conclusions and caveats: Clonality was higher in lesional than normal scalp, especially in alopecia totalis/universalis.

Collected material from alopecia areata patients comprised lesional scalp punch biopsies and peripheral blood. Per germline, CDR1 SGHRS and CDR2 YFSETQ. The CDR3 is made up of 17 amino acids. Trimming at V came to 5 bases and at J to 3 bases, leaving 7 bases not matched to a gene. Sequenced material: CD4+ T cells sorted from blood. The origin of this receptor is a human donor with alopecia areata. V gene TRBV5-1 combines with J gene TRBJ2-6, with 11 nucleotides matching TRBD1. CDR3 in amino acids: CASSIGQGALGANVLTF. CDR3 DNA: TGCGCCAGCAGTATTGGACAGGGGGCCCTTGGGGCCAACGTCCTGACTTTC.